A selection of T cell receptor beta chains follows, all from one sample in a study of T cell responses to AZD1222 COVID-19 vaccine. Method: immunoSEQ multiplex PCR; TCRdb's copy keeps in-frame clones and lacks some. The data contain tens of thousands of clones, roughly nine tenths of them singletons. The sequencing here drew on peripheral blood, taken on day 0 of AZD1222 vaccination. The receptor source for this set is an adult in good health. CDR3s include the opening cysteine and the closing phenylalanine or tryptophan. The order of the fields is V gene, clone size, J gene, D gene, CDR3 DNA, CDR3 protein. A D gene is named only where the DNA matches it firmly. The size entry is marked missing in some rows and otherwise reads once, few, many or a size class.

V: TRBV5-1
size: -
J: TRBJ1-5
D: -
DNA: TGCGCCAGCAGGGACTTCGAGGGTCAGCCCCAGCATTTT
CDR3: CASRDFEGQPQHF

V: TRBV9
size: -
J: TRBJ1-2
D: TRBD1
DNA: TGTGCCAGCAGCGTGACAGGGAGTGCCGGCTATGGCTACACCTTC
CDR3: CASSVTGSAGYGYTF

V: TRBV7-9
size: -
J: TRBJ2-1
D: TRBD2
DNA: TGTGCCAGCAGCCGGGGACTAGCGGGAGAATTCCAGGAGCAGTTCTTC
CDR3: CASSRGLAGEFQEQFF

V: TRBV3-1/TRBV3-2
size: -
J: TRBJ1-1
D: -
DNA: TGTGCCAGCAGCCCACACGGAGATCGGGTCCCCGAAGCTTTCTTT
CDR3: CASSPHGDRVPEAFF

V: TRBV10-2
size: -
J: TRBJ1-6
D: -
DNA: TGCGCCAGCAGTGACCCCGGGACGGTGGGGACTTATAATTCACCCCTCCACTTT
CDR3: CASSDPGTVGTYNSPLHF

V: TRBV3-1/TRBV3-2
size: -
J: TRBJ2-5
D: TRBD2
DNA: TGTGCCAGCAGCCAGCGGGAGGGGGCTCAAGAGACCCAGTACTTC
CDR3: CASSQREGAQETQYF

V: TRBV12-1
size: -
J: TRBJ2-7
D: -
DNA: TGTGCCAGCAGCCGGCCCACACCCTACGAGCAGTACTTC
CDR3: CASSRPTPYEQYF

V: TRBV19
size: -
J: TRBJ1-3
D: TRBD1
DNA: TGTGCCAGTAGTAGACAGGGGTTCTCTGGAAACACCATATATTTT
CDR3: CASSRQGFSGNTIYF

V: TRBV6-5
size: -
J: TRBJ2-7
D: TRBD1
DNA: TGTGCCAGCAGATTCGAGGGGGCGAACTCCTACGAGCAGTACTTC
CDR3: CASRFEGANSYEQYF

V: TRBV7-9
size: -
J: TRBJ1-2
D: -
DNA: TGTGCCAGCAGCCCAAGCTTAGAAATGGGCTATGGCTACACCTTC
CDR3: CASSPSLEMGYGYTF

V: TRBV7-8
size: -
J: TRBJ2-7
D: -
DNA: TGTGCCAGCAGCGCCCGGGACGGCCACTACGAGCAGTACTTC
CDR3: CASSARDGHYEQYF

V: TRBV28
size: -
J: TRBJ1-2
D: -
DNA: TGTGCCAGCAGCGGGCCTTGGGACTATGGCTACACCTTC
CDR3: CASSGPWDYGYTF

V: TRBV2
size: -
J: TRBJ1-5
D: TRBD1
DNA: TGTGCCAGCAGTGGGGGGACAGTTAATCAGCCCCAGCATTTT
CDR3: CASSGGTVNQPQHF

V: TRBV24-1
size: few
J: TRBJ2-1
D: TRBD1
DNA: TGTGCCACCAGTGATTCGGACAGGGATGCGCACAATGAGCAGTTCTTC
CDR3: CATSDSDRDAHNEQFF

V: TRBV5-4
size: -
J: TRBJ2-1
D: TRBD2
DNA: TGTGCCAGCAGCACCTCTAGCGGGAGCTACAATGAGCAGTTCTTC
CDR3: CASSTSSGSYNEQFF

V: TRBV12-3/TRBV12-4
size: -
J: TRBJ2-3
D: -
DNA: TGTGCCAGTAGGGGGGAAGATACGCAGTATTTT
CDR3: CASRGEDTQYF

V: TRBV28
size: -
J: TRBJ1-1
D: -
DNA: TGTGCCAGCAGCCCTACGGGGGGGGACACTGAAGCTTTCTTT
CDR3: CASSPTGGDTEAFF

V: TRBV7-9
size: once
J: TRBJ1-1
D: TRBD1
DNA: TGTGCCAGCAGCGAACAGGGGGCTCACACTGAAGCTTTCTTT
CDR3: CASSEQGAHTEAFF

V: TRBV10-2
size: once
J: TRBJ2-1
D: TRBD1
DNA: TGCGCCAGCAGTGAGGAGGGGACAGGGCGGACTGAGCAGTTCTTC
CDR3: CASSEEGTGRTEQFF

V: TRBV3-1/TRBV3-2
size: -
J: TRBJ2-7
D: -
DNA: TGTGCCAGCAGCCAACGAGGGGGCTACGAGCAGTACTTC
CDR3: CASSQRGGYEQYF

V: TRBV6-5
size: -
J: TRBJ2-7
D: -
DNA: TGTGCCAGCAGCCGAAGTGGATACGAGCAGTACTTC
CDR3: CASSRSGYEQYF

V: TRBV10-1
size: -
J: TRBJ1-2
D: -
DNA: TGCGCCAGCAGTGAGTCGGTACAGGGCGGCTACACCTTC
CDR3: CASSESVQGGYTF

V: TRBV7-9
size: -
J: TRBJ2-1
D: TRBD2
DNA: TGTGCCAGCAGCTTCGGGAGGGCCGGCCCCTACAATGAGCAGTTCTTC
CDR3: CASSFGRAGPYNEQFF

V: TRBV12-3/TRBV12-4
size: once
J: TRBJ2-7
D: -
DNA: TGTGCCAGCAGTTCCTCTCGCGCCTACGAGCAGTACTTC
CDR3: CASSSSRAYEQYF

V: TRBV28
size: -
J: TRBJ2-1
D: -
DNA: TGTGCCAGCAGTTTTATCGACCGCAATGAGCAGTTCTTC
CDR3: CASSFIDRNEQFF

V: TRBV5-8
size: -
J: TRBJ1-4
D: -
DNA: TGTGCCAGCAGCAGGGGGAGGGGTGCAACTAATGAAAAACTGTTTTTT
CDR3: CASSRGRGATNEKLFF

V: TRBV19
size: -
J: TRBJ2-2
D: TRBD2
DNA: TGTGCCAGTACCCCCGGGGGATGGGGACTAGCGGGAGGATTTGGTGCGACCGGGGAGCTGTTTTTT
CDR3: CASTPGGWGLAGGFGATGELFF

V: TRBV5-1
size: -
J: TRBJ1-3
D: TRBD1
DNA: TGCGCCAGTCAAACAGGGGTTGGGAACACCATATATTTT
CDR3: CASQTGVGNTIYF

V: TRBV3-1/TRBV3-2
size: -
J: TRBJ2-7
D: TRBD2
DNA: TGTGCCAGCAGCCCGAAGACTAGCGGGACCTACGAGCAGTACTTC
CDR3: CASSPKTSGTYEQYF

V: TRBV19
size: -
J: TRBJ1-5
D: -
DNA: TGTGCCAGTAGTATAAGGGACATTAGCAATCAGCCCCAGCATTTT
CDR3: CASSIRDISNQPQHF

V: TRBV3-1/TRBV3-2
size: -
J: TRBJ1-1
D: TRBD1
DNA: TGTGCCAGCAGCCAAAGGGACAGGGGGGCTTTCTTT
CDR3: CASSQRDRGAFF

V: TRBV18
size: -
J: TRBJ2-7
D: -
DNA: TGTGCCAGCTCACCGACCAGCCGCCGCTACGAGCAGTACTTC
CDR3: CASSPTSRRYEQYF

V: TRBV4-1
size: -
J: TRBJ1-2
D: -
DNA: TGCGCCAGCAGCCAAGATCCGGGGAACTATGGCTACACCTTC
CDR3: CASSQDPGNYGYTF

V: TRBV29-1
size: -
J: TRBJ2-7
D: TRBD1
DNA: TGCAGCGTTGCTCGGACAGGCTCCTACGAGCAGTACTTC
CDR3: CSVARTGSYEQYF

V: TRBV19
size: -
J: TRBJ1-3
D: -
DNA: TGTGCCAGTAGGCTCAGGGACTCTGGAAACACCATATATTTT
CDR3: CASRLRDSGNTIYF

V: TRBV10-1
size: -
J: TRBJ2-7
D: -
DNA: TGCGCCAGCAGTGAGTCGATACGTTCCCAGCAGTACTTC
CDR3: CASSESIRSQQYF

V: TRBV30
size: -
J: TRBJ2-7
D: -
DNA: TGTGCCTGGAGTGCGGTCGGCACGGGCTCCTACGAGCAGTACTTC
CDR3: CAWSAVGTGSYEQYF

V: TRBV25-1
size: -
J: TRBJ1-1
D: -
DNA: TGTGCCAGCAGTGAATTTTCAAACACTGAAGCTTTCTTT
CDR3: CASSEFSNTEAFF

V: TRBV28
size: -
J: TRBJ1-4
D: -
DNA: TGTGCCAGCAGCAGACCAGGGAAGTGGCTGTTTTTT
CDR3: CASSRPGKWLFF

V: TRBV10-2
size: -
J: TRBJ1-5
D: -
DNA: TGCGCCAGCAGCAGGAGGGGCGAGGCCCAGCATTTT
CDR3: CASSRRGEAQHF

V: TRBV30
size: -
J: TRBJ2-7
D: TRBD2
DNA: TGTGCCTGGAGTGCGGCACTAGCGGGAGGCAACGAGCAGTACTTC
CDR3: CAWSAALAGGNEQYF

V: TRBV14
size: -
J: TRBJ2-1
D: -
DNA: TGTGCCAGCAGCCAAGCCCCTAGCGTGCAGTTCTTC
CDR3: CASSQAPSVQFF

V: TRBV11-2
size: -
J: TRBJ2-1
D: -
DNA: TGTGCCAGCAGCTTAGAAGGTGACAGCCCGAGCTCCTACAATGAGCAGTTCTTC
CDR3: CASSLEGDSPSSYNEQFF

V: TRBV9
size: -
J: TRBJ2-7
D: -
DNA: TGTGCCAGCAGCGTAGACGGGGACGAGCAGTACTTC
CDR3: CASSVDGDEQYF

V: TRBV15
size: -
J: TRBJ1-1
D: -
DNA: TGTGCCACCAGCAGAATACCGTCCGAGCCCGCTTTCTTT
CDR3: CATSRIPSEPAFF

V: TRBV20-1
size: -
J: TRBJ2-7
D: -
DNA: TGCAGTGCTAGTAGAACAGGGTTCCCCTCCTACGAGCAGTACTTC
CDR3: CSASRTGFPSYEQYF

V: TRBV11-2
size: -
J: TRBJ1-6
D: TRBD1
DNA: TGTGCCAGCAGCTTAAAGGGTGGGGGACAGTATAATTCACCCCTCCACTTT
CDR3: CASSLKGGGQYNSPLHF

V: TRBV3-1/TRBV3-2
size: -
J: TRBJ2-5
D: TRBD1
DNA: TGTGCCAGCAGCCAGGGACAGGGGGCGTTCGGGACCCAGTACTTC
CDR3: CASSQGQGAFGTQYF

V: TRBV4-2
size: few
J: TRBJ1-1
D: -
DNA: TGTGCCAGCAGCCAAGGTTACATTTTTCGGGACACTGGGGGGTCTGAAGCTTTCTTT
CDR3: CASSQGYIFRDTGGSEAFF

V: TRBV29-1
size: -
J: TRBJ1-1
D: -
DNA: TGCAGCGTTGCCGTACGGGGCACTGAAGCTTTCTTT
CDR3: CSVAVRGTEAFF

V: TRBV19
size: -
J: TRBJ1-4
D: TRBD1
DNA: TGTGCCAGTAGTTCCCCCGGACAGGGGTTTGAAAAACTGTTTTTT
CDR3: CASSSPGQGFEKLFF

V: TRBV27
size: once
J: TRBJ1-2
D: -
DNA: TGTGCCAGCAGTTTCGGGGCCACAAGTAGCTATGGCTACACCTTC
CDR3: CASSFGATSSYGYTF

V: TRBV27
size: -
J: TRBJ1-6
D: -
DNA: TGTGCCAGCACCCTAGGTGGACCCCGTGGTTCACCCCTCCACTTT
CDR3: CASTLGGPRGSPLHF

V: TRBV7-8
size: -
J: TRBJ2-2
D: -
DNA: TGTGCCAGCAGCTTACCGACGAACACCGGGGAGCTGTTTTTT
CDR3: CASSLPTNTGELFF

V: TRBV5-5
size: -
J: TRBJ2-6
D: -
DNA: TGTGCCAGCAGCTTCAGGGTTGCTGGGGCCAACGTCCTGACTTTC
CDR3: CASSFRVAGANVLTF

V: TRBV25-1
size: -
J: TRBJ1-2
D: -
DNA: TGTGCCAGCACCCCGGCCAGGGGACATGGCTACACCTTC
CDR3: CASTPARGHGYTF

V: TRBV28
size: -
J: TRBJ2-1
D: TRBD2
DNA: TGTGCCAGCAGTGACAATAGCGGGAACACCTACAATGAGCAGTTCTTC
CDR3: CASSDNSGNTYNEQFF

V: TRBV19
size: -
J: TRBJ1-4
D: -
DNA: TGCGCCGCCGGACAATTTAATGAAAAACTGTTTTTT
CDR3: CAAGQFNEKLFF

V: TRBV10-3
size: -
J: TRBJ1-2
D: -
DNA: TGTGCCATCAGTGAGTCTGTGGGGAATGGCTACACCTTC
CDR3: CAISESVGNGYTF